This TCR beta chain was documented in a study of T cells after somatic rescue of genetic block. Germline assignment: CDR1 SGHTA and CDR2 FQGNSA. Between the trimmed V and J ends, which lost 1 base and 7 bases, there was a span of 11 bases. The CDR3 totals 15 residues. This clone occurred a few times. Profiled with immunoSEQ multiplex PCR; TCRdb holds only in-frame clones, not every one. The sample has approximately 71,000 clones, 85% to 95% seen once. Sequences were obtained from peripheral blood mononuclear cells (PBMCs). The receptor was isolated from a man between 35 and 55 years old. J is TRBJ1-6 and V is TRBV7-2; no clear D gene. In DNA form, the CDR3 reads TGTGCCAGCAGCTTAGGATCTCAAACGAATTCACCCCTCCACTTT. Amino acid sequence: CASSLGSQTNSPLHF.